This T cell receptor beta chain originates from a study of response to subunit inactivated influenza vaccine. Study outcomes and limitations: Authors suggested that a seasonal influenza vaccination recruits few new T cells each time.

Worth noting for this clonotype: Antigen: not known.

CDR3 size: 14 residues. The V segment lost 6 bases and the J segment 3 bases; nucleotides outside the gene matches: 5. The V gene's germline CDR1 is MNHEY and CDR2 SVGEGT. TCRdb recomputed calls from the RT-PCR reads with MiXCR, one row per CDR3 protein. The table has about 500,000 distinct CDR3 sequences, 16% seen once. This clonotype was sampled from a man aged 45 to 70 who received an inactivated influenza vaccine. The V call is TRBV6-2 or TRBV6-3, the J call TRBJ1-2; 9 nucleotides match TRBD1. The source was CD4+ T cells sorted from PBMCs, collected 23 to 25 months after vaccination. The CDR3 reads CASRPGQGHYGYTF. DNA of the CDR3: TGTGCCAGCAGACCGGGACAGGGACACTATGGCTACACCTTC.